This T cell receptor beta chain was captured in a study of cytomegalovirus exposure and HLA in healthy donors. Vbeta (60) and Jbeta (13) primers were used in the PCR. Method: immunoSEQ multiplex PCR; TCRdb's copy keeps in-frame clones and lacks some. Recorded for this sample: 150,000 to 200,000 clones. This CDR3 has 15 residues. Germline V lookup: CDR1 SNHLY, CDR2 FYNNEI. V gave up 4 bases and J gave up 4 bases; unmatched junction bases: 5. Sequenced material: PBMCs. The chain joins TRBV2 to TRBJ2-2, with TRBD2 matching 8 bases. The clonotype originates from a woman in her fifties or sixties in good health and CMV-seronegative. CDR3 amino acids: CASSVAGRGTGELFF. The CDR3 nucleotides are TGTGCCAGCAGTGTAGCGGGGCGGGGCACCGGGGAGCTGTTTTTT.